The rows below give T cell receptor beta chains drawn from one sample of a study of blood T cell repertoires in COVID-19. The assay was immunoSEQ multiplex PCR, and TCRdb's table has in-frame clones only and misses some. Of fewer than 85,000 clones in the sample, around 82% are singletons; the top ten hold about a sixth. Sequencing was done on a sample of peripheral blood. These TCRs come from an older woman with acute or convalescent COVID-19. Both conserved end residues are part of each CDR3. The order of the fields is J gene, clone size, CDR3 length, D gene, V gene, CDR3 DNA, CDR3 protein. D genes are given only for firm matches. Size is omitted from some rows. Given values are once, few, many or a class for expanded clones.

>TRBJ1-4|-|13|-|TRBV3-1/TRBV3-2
TGTGCCAGCAGCCGATTCGTTGCGCAAAAACTGTTTTTT
CASSRFVAQKLFF
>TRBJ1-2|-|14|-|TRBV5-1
TGCGCCAGCAGTGAGGAACGTAATCGAGAGGGTAACACCTTC
CASSEERNREGNTF
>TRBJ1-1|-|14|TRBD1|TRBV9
TGTGCCAGCAGCGTTTCGGGACAGGGGGCTGAAGCTTTCTTT
CASSVSGQGAEAFF
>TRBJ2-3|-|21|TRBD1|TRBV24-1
TGTGCCACCAGTGATCCGTCCTTTACCGGACAGGGCCCATTTAGCACAGATACGCAGTATTTT
CATSDPSFTGQGPFSTDTQYF
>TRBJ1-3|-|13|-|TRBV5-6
TGTGCCAGCAGCTTGCAGGGGCCAAACACCATATATTTT
CASSLQGPNTIYF
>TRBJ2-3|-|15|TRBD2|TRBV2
TGTGCCAGCAGTTACACTAGCGGGAGGGCAGATACGCAGTATTTT
CASSYTSGRADTQYF
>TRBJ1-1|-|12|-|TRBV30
TGTGCCGCTCACAGGGTAAACACTGAAGCTTTCTTT
CAAHRVNTEAFF
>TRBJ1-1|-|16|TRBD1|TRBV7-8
TGTGCCAGCCGATCTAGTAGGGCCACAGGGGTCACTGAAGCTTTCTTT
CASRSSRATGVTEAFF
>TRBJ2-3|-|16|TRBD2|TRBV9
TGTGCCAGCAGCGTACGGGCGGGAGGGCCAACAGATACGCAGTATTTT
CASSVRAGGPTDTQYF
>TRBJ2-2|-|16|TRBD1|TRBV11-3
TGTGCCAGCAGCCGACGAGACAGGGGGCCGGCGGGGGAGCTGTTTTTT
CASSRRDRGPAGELFF
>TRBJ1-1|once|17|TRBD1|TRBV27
TGTGCCAGCAGAAAAGGGACAGGGTGGGGGATGAACACTGAAGCTTTCTTT
CASRKGTGWGMNTEAFF
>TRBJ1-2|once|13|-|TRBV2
TGTGCCAGCAGTGAAAGCGGGAGATCCGGCTACACCTTC
CASSESGRSGYTF
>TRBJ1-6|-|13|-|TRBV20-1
TGCAGTGCTAGTGGGGGAGCTGATTCACCCCTCCACTTT
CSASGGADSPLHF
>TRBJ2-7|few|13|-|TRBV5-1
TGCGCCAGCAGCGGGACTTCCCCCTACGAGCAGTACTTC
CASSGTSPYEQYF
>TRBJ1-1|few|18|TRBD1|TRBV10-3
TGTGCCATCAGTCGGGACAGCGTAACAAACCGTTTGAACACTGAAGCTTTCTTT
CAISRDSVTNRLNTEAFF
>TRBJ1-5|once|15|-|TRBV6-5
TGTGCCAGCACCCCAGGCAGGGGTAAAAATCAGCCCCAGCATTTT
CASTPGRGKNQPQHF
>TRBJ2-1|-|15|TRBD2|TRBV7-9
TGTGCCAGCAGCTTAACTAGCGGCCGCTACAATGAGCAGTTCTTC
CASSLTSGRYNEQFF
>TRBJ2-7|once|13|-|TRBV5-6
TGTGCCAGCAGCTTGCGACAGATCTACGAGCAGTACTTC
CASSLRQIYEQYF
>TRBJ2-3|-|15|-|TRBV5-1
TGCGCCAGCAGCTTGGACGGGTTTTCCACAGATACGCAGTATTTT
CASSLDGFSTDTQYF
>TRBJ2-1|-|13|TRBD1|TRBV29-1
TGCAGCGGGGGTGACAGGGGGTACAATGAGCAGTTCTTC
CSGGDRGYNEQFF
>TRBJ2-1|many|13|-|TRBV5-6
TGTGCCAGCAGCTTAGACATTTACAATGAGCAGTTCTTC
CASSLDIYNEQFF
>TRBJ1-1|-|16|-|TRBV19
TGTGCCAGTAGTTCGGTCCGGGGATTACTGAACACTGAAGCTTTCTTT
CASSSVRGLLNTEAFF
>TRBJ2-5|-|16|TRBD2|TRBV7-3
TGTGCCAGCAGCTCACCACGCCCGGGGGGGGGAGAGACCCAGTACTTC
CASSSPRPGGGETQYF
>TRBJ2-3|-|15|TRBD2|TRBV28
TGTGCCAGCAGGGGGACTAGCGGGGGGAGGGATACGCAGTATTTT
CASRGTSGGRDTQYF
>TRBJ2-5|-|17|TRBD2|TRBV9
TGTGCCAGCAGCGCCCAGGGACTAGCGGGGGGCCGGGAGACCCAGTACTTC
CASSAQGLAGGRETQYF
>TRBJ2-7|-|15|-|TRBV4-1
TGCGCCAGCAGCCAAGCGGTCTTAACGCCCTACGAGCAGTACTTC
CASSQAVLTPYEQYF
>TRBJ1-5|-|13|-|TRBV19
TGTGCCAGTAGAATTTCAATCAATCAGCCCCAGCATTTT
CASRISINQPQHF
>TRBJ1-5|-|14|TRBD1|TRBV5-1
TGCGCCAGCAGCTTGAATACAGGGGATCAGCCCCAGCATTTT
CASSLNTGDQPQHF
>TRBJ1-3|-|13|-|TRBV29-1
TGCAGCGCCACCGCATCCGGGGGAAACACCATATATTTT
CSATASGGNTIYF
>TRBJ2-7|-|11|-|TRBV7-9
TGTGCCAGCAGCCCACTCTACGAGCAGTACTTC
CASSPLYEQYF
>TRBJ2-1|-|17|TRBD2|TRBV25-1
TGTGCCAGCATTGTACTGCCCGGGAGGGGATATAGCGATGAGCAGTTCTTC
CASIVLPGRGYSDEQFF
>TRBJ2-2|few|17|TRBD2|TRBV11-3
TGTGCCAGCAGCGGGACTAGCGGGAGGTCGAACACCGGGGAGCTGTTTTTT
CASSGTSGRSNTGELFF
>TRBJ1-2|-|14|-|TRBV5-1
TGCGCCAGCAGCTTGGGCGCCCAAGTCTATGGCTACACCTTC
CASSLGAQVYGYTF
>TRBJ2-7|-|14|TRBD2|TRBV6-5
TGTGCCAGCAGCACTGGGGGGGGAGGGTACGAGCAGTACTTC
CASSTGGGGYEQYF
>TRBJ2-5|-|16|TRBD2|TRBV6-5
TGTGCCAGCAGTTACTCTGCTAGCGGGGTCCTTGAGACCCAGTACTTC
CASSYSASGVLETQYF
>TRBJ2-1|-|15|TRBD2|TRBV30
TGTGCCTGGAGTGTACAGAACCTAGCGGGGACTCAACAGTTCTTC
CAWSVQNLAGTQQFF
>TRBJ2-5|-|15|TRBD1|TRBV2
TGTGCCATGACCGGGACAGATCACTACTCAGAGACCCAGTACTTC
CAMTGTDHYSETQYF
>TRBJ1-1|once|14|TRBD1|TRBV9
TGTGCCAGCAGCGTCTCAGGGGGGAACACTGAAGCTTTCTTT
CASSVSGGNTEAFF
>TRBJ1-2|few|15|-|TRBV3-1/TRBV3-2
TGTGCCAGCAGCCAACAACCGACTGAGAACTATGGCTACACCTTC
CASSQQPTENYGYTF
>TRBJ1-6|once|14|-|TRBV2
TGTGCCAGCACCGAGCAGGGAAGGAGCTCACCCCTCCACTTT
CASTEQGRSSPLHF
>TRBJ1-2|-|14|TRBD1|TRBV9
TGTGCCAGCAGCGTAGGAGGGACAGGCTATGGCTACACCTTC
CASSVGGTGYGYTF
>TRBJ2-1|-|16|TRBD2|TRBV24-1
TGTGCCACCAGCATGGGGCTAGCGGGTCCTGGGGATGAGCAGTTCTTC
CATSMGLAGPGDEQFF
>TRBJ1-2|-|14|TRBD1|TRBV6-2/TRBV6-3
TGTGCCAGCAGTTACACACCGGGACAGGGCGGCTACACCTTC
CASSYTPGQGGYTF
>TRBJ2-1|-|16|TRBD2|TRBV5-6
TGTGCCAGCAGCCATACTAGCGGGGGGATCTACAATGAGCAGTTCTTC
CASSHTSGGIYNEQFF
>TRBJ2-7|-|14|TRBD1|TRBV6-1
TGTGCCAGCAGTGAGAGGACAGGGAGCTACGAGCAGTACTTC
CASSERTGSYEQYF
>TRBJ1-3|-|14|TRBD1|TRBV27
TGTGCCAGCAGAAGACAGGGCGCTGGAAACACCATATATTTT
CASRRQGAGNTIYF
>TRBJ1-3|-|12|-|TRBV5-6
TGTGCCAGCAGCTGGAGCCGAAACACCATATATTTT
CASSWSRNTIYF
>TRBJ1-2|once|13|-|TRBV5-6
TGTGCCAGCAGCCGGTGGGGGGTTGGTGGCTACACCTTC
CASSRWGVGGYTF
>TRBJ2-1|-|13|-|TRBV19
TGTGCCAGTAAAAAACAGTCCTACAATGAGCAGTTCTTC
CASKKQSYNEQFF
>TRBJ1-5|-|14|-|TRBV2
TGTGCCAGCATGCCAGGGCTTAGCAATCAGCCCCAGCATTTT
CASMPGLSNQPQHF
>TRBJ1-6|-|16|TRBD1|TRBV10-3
TGTGCCACCCGGGACAGGGATAGCTCCTATAATTCACCCCTCCACTTT
CATRDRDSSYNSPLHF
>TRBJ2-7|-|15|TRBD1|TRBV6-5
TGTGCCAGCAGTTACTCGGACAGGGGGAGCTACGAGCAGTACTTC
CASSYSDRGSYEQYF
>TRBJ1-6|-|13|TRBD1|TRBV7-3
TGTGCCAGCGGACAGGGAAATAATTCACCCCTCCACTTT
CASGQGNNSPLHF